The 25 T cell receptor beta chains given below trace back to one sample, sequenced in a study of radiotherapy plus CTLA-4 blockade in lung cancer. Only in-frame clones appear in the TCRdb table, and some are missing; sequencing was by immunoSEQ multiplex PCR. The data contain some 52,000 clones, 65% to 85% of them singletons. The sample in question was peripheral blood, obtained from a patient treated with radiotherapy plus ipilimumab. The receptors stem from a human donor with non-small cell lung cancer who had a partial response to radiotherapy plus ipilimumab.

The rearrangement uses TRBV13 and TRBJ1-2; TRBD1 matches 8 bases. The CDR3 loop spans 13 amino acids. From germline, CDR1 is PRHDT and CDR2 FYEKMQ (reference sequence). The J segment lost 7 bases and the V segment lost 4 bases, leaving 5 bases of the junction unmatched. The CDR3 region has the DNA TGTGCCAGCAGCTCCCAGGGGGCTCTTGGCTACACCTTC. Its protein is CASSSQGALGYTF. Complete variable domain (other parts from reference TRBV13 and TRBJ1-2): AAGVIQSPRHLIKEKRETATLKCYPIPRHDTVYWYQQGPGQDPQFLISFYEKMQSDKGSIPDRFSAQQFSDYHSELNMSSLELGDSALYFCASSSQGALGYTFGSGTRLTVV.

This clone has just a few counts. The J gene is TRBJ1-3, the V gene TRBV28; D may be TRBD1 (6 bases). Germline-derived CDR1 and CDR2 are MDHEN and SYDVKM. This CDR3 has 15 amino acids. V lost 3 bases and J 4 bases, leaving 13 bases between the germline ends. DNA for the CDR3: TGTGCCAGCAGTTTCTGGGGGACATCCGGAAACACCATATATTTT. It codes for CASSFWGTSGNTIYF.

The genes are TRBV25-1 and TRBJ2-1; 10 nucleotides match TRBD2. In germline, CDR1 is MGHDK, CDR2 SYGVNS. V was pared by 8 bases and J by 9 bases, with 7 bases of the junction left unmatched. The CDR3 has 13 residues. The CDR3 region is CASSGTSVGEQFF. The CDR3 DNA reads as TGTGCCAGCTCCGGGACTAGCGTCGGTGAGCAGTTCTTC.

The gene calls are TRBV28 and TRBJ1-5; 9 positions agree with TRBD1. The CDR3 loop spans 15 amino acids. The germline V gene has CDR1 MDHEN and CDR2 SYDVKM. J lost 5 bases, V lost 2 bases, and 4 bases had no gene match. This CDR3 reads CASSLGRTGDQPQHF. The CDR3 region has the DNA TGTGCCAGCAGTTTAGGCCGGACAGGGGATCAGCCCCAGCATTTT.

The chain couples TRBV9 to TRBJ1-1, with 9 bases that match TRBD1. CDR1 SGDLS and CDR2 YYNGEE come from the germline V gene. The ends lost 4 bases at V and 0 bases at J; junction bases unmatched: 7. The CDR3 loop spans 16 amino acids. CDR3 loop: CASSLGQGRMNTEAFF. The CDR3 DNA is TGTGCCAGCAGCTTAGGACAGGGGAGGATGAACACTGAAGCTTTCTTT. Full variable domain (remainder filled in from reference TRBV9 and TRBJ1-1): DSGVTQTPKHLITATGQRVTLRCSPRSGDLSVYWYQQSLDQGLQFLIQYYNGEERAKGNILERFSAQQFPDLHSELNLSSLELGDSALYFCASSLGQGRMNTEAFFGQGTRLTVV.

V gene TRBV6-1 combines with J gene TRBJ2-7; no clear D. CDR3 size: 14 residues. CDR1 MNHNS and CDR2 SASEGT come from the germline V gene. V lost 3 bases, J lost 2 bases, and 11 bases lay in between. The CDR3 DNA follows: TGTGCCAGCAGTGAGTTCAGGCGCCCCTACGAGCAGTACTTC. This sequence encodes CASSEFRRPYEQYF.

This clone occurred a few times. The CDR3 region has the DNA TGTGCCAGCTCACCTTTACCCCCGGGACAGGGACGGACTGAAGCTTTCTTT. This gives the protein CASSPLPPGQGRTEAFF. The V gene is TRBV18, the J gene TRBJ1-1; 9 bases align to TRBD1. The CDR3 is 17 amino acids. Germline V gene lookup returns CDR1 KGHSH and CDR2 LQKENI. After removal of 3 bases from V and 5 bases from J, the junction contained 13 bases not matched to a gene. The entire variable domain, with the rest obtained from reference TRBV18 and TRBJ1-1, is as follows: NAGVMQNPRHLVRRRGQEARLRCSPMKGHSHVYWYRQLPEEGLKFMVYLQKENIIDESGMPKERFSAEFPKEGPSILRIQQVVRGDSAAYFCASSPLPPGQGRTEAFFGQGTRLTVV.

This chain joins TRBV11-2 and TRBJ2-7, with D possibly being TRBD1 (6 bases). Germline CDR1 and CDR2: SGHAT and FQNNGV. The V end was cut by 0 bases, the J end by 2 bases, with 11 bases between. This CDR3 contains 15 residues. The CDR3 bases are TGTGCCAGCAGCTTAGATCGACAGGCCGCCTACGAGCAGTACTTC. Translating it yields CASSLDRQAAYEQYF. The whole variable domain, filled in from reference TRBV11-2 and TRBJ2-7, reads EAGVAQSPRYKIIEKRQSVAFWCNPISGHATLYWYQQILGQGPKLLIQFQNNGVVDDSQLPKDRFSAERLKGVDSTLKIQPAKLEDSAVYLCASSLDRQAAYEQYFGPGTRLTVT.

The chain recombines TRBV28 with TRBJ2-3; possibly TRBD1 for D (5 bases). V was cut by 7 bases and J by 4 bases, with 18 bases left in between. CDR1 is MDHEN, CDR2 SYDVKM, per germline. This CDR3 has 15 amino acids. In DNA form, the CDR3 reads TGTGCCAGCACTCCCCTCCCCCCAGGGCCAGATACGCAGTATTTT. Its protein is CASTPLPPGPDTQYF.

This clone was seen just once. The chain has TRBV5-1 and TRBJ2-7; 7 nucleotides line up with TRBD1. CDR3 size: 15 residues. V was pared by 5 bases and J by 2 bases, with 10 bases of the junction left unmatched. Germline V lookup: CDR1 SGHRS, CDR2 YFSETQ. The CDR3 spells CASRFLTGTAYEQYF. CDR3 bases: TGCGCCAGCAGGTTTCTAACCGGGACAGCCTACGAGCAGTACTTC. The full variable domain, its missing parts supplied by reference TRBV5-1 and TRBJ2-7, is KAGVTQTPRYLIKTRGQQVTLSCSPISGHRSVSWYQQTPGQGLQFLFEYFSETQRNKGNFPGRFSGRQFSNSRSEMNVSTLELGDSALYLCASRFLTGTAYEQYFGPGTRLTVT.

The chain carries TRBV7-6 and TRBJ2-2, with D perhaps matching TRBD2 (6 bases). The CDR3 has 15 amino acids. Trimming cost V 5 bases and J 4 bases, with 14 bases left between them. Germline loops: CDR1 SGHVS, CDR2 FNYEAQ. The CDR3 is CASSRDFGGTGELFF. DNA of the CDR3: TGTGCCAGCAGCAGGGACTTTGGGGGCACCGGGGAGCTGTTTTTT.

The V gene is TRBV19, the J gene TRBJ2-2; 7 bases fit TRBD1. Germline V gives CDR1 LNHDA, CDR2 SQIVND (reference sequence). CDR3 size: 15 residues. Trimming at V came to 5 bases and at J to 2 bases, leaving 5 bases not matched to a gene. CDR3 DNA: TGTGCCAGTAGTCTGGACAGGATTAACACCGGGGAGCTGTTTTTT. This codes for CASSLDRINTGELFF. Looking up the rest from reference TRBV19 and TRBJ2-2 gives the full variable domain: DGGITQSPKYLFRKEGQNVTLSCEQNLNHDAMYWYRQDPGQGLRLIYYSQIVNDFQKGDIAEGYSVSREKKESFPLTVTSAQKNPTAFYLCASSLDRINTGELFFGEGSRLTVL.

The V and J genes are TRBV19 and TRBJ2-2; the match to TRBD2 covers 11 bases. Trimming removed 4 bases from V and 2 bases from J; junction bases left unmatched: 3. This CDR3 comprises 16 residues. Germline V gene sequence: CDR1 LNHDA, CDR2 SQIVND (reference sequence). The CDR3 spells CASSKLAGDNTGELFF. The CDR3 DNA reads as TGTGCCAGTAGTAAACTAGCGGGGGACAACACCGGGGAGCTGTTTTTT.

This chain joins TRBV5-4 and TRBJ2-7; D is perhaps TRBD1 (6 bases). This CDR3 contains 15 residues. V was trimmed by 5 bases and J by 6 bases, leaving 21 bases between them. Germline assignment: CDR1 SGHNT and CDR2 YYREEE (reference sequence). This CDR3 is CASRPDSLGLSEQYF. The CDR3, as DNA: TGTGCCAGCAGACCGGACAGCTTGGGGCTAAGCGAGCAGTACTTC.

The rearrangement uses TRBV11-2 and TRBJ1-1, with TRBD1 matching over 8 bases. This CDR3 is 13 amino acids long. The germline CDR1 and CDR2 sequences are SGHAT and FQNNGV. V lost 2 bases and J lost 6; bases outside the gene matches: 2. CDR3 nucleotides: TGTGCCAGCAGCTTAAAGACAGGGGCTGAAGCTTTCTTT. Protein product: CASSLKTGAEAFF.

This rearrangement joins TRBV7-9 to TRBJ2-3, with D possibly TRBD2 on 5 matching bases. The CDR3 runs 13 residues. Deletions cut 1 base from V and 6 bases from J, with 8 bases between. Germline CDR1 SEHNR, CDR2 FQNEAQ (reference sequence). This chain's CDR3 is CASSLDSGDTQYF. DNA of the CDR3: TGTGCCAGCAGCTTAGATTCGGGGGATACGCAGTATTTT. The entire variable domain, with the rest obtained from reference TRBV7-9 and TRBJ2-3, is as follows: DTGVSQNPRHKITKRGQNVTFRCDPISEHNRLYWYRQTLGQGPEFLTYFQNEAQLEKSRLLSDRFSAERPKGSFSTLEIQRTEQGDSAMYLCASSLDSGDTQYFGPGTRLTVL.

This clone has more than one count but fewer than ten. This rearrangement joins TRBV2 to TRBJ2-7; TRBD1 matches at 11 bases. CDR3 length: 14 residues. Trimming took 7 bases from V and 5 from J; bases not matched to a gene: 7. Germline-derived CDR1 and CDR2 are SNHLY and FYNNEI. CDR3 coding DNA: TGTGCCAGCACCCGGACAGGGGGCTATCACGAGCAGTACTTC. Translated, it gives CASTRTGGYHEQYF.

The rearrangement uses TRBV10-3 and TRBJ2-5; TRBD1 aligns across 7 bases. Unmatched junction bases numbered 15, after V lost 9 bases and J lost 5 bases. Looked up from germline, CDR1 is ENHRY and CDR2 is SYGVKD. The CDR3 consists of 15 residues. CDR3 sequence (DNA): TGTGCCATGAGTCCGGGCCCAGGGGGTGAGGAGACCCAGTACTTC. As protein: CAMSPGPGGEETQYF.

J is TRBJ2-7 and V is TRBV29-1, with D possibly being TRBD1 (6 bases). Germline CDR1 is SQVTM and CDR2 is ANQGSEA. There are 14 residues in the CDR3. Trimming pared 4 bases from V and 1 base from J, leaving 14 bases between. The CDR3 DNA sequence: TGCAGCGTTGCGGACAGCCAATCATCCTACGAGCAGTACTTC. This gives the protein CSVADSQSSYEQYF.

V and J are TRBV19 and TRBJ2-7; 7 positions agree with TRBD2. The CDR3 has 16 amino acids. Germline V gene data show CDR1 as LNHDA and CDR2 as SQIVND (reference sequence). Losses at the gene ends were 0 bases for V and 2 bases for J; bases not matched to a gene: 7. CDR3 amino acids: CASSIDSGGTPYEQYF. Written as DNA, the CDR3 is TGTGCCAGTAGTATAGATTCGGGGGGTACCCCCTACGAGCAGTACTTC.

This clone has more than one count but fewer than ten. Written as DNA, the CDR3 is TGTGCCAGCAGCAGTGGTGTCAGCAATCAGCCCCAGCATTTT. Residues: CASSSGVSNQPQHF. V usage is TRBV2 and J usage is TRBJ1-5; D ambiguous. V shed 6 bases and J shed 1 base, with 10 bases lying between them. CDR1 SNHLY and CDR2 FYNNEI come from the germline V gene. CDR3 length: 14 residues.

The chain has TRBV11-3 and TRBJ2-1; D unresolved. The length of the CDR3 is 13 residues. The V gene lost 5 bases and the J gene lost 5 bases, with 10 bases spanning the gap. Looked up from germline, CDR1 is SGHNT and CDR2 is YENEEA. The CDR3 region has the DNA TGTGCCAGCAGCCCCCGTTCTGACAATGAGCAGTTCTTC. Protein sequence: CASSPRSDNEQFF.

As concerns this clone: At one of its ends the junction is not consistent with the germline gene, which may arise from a read error. The V and J genes are TRBV15 and TRBJ1-5, with TRBD1 matching over 9 bases. This CDR3 is 16 amino acids long. Germline V gives CDR1 LNHNV, CDR2 YYDKDF (reference sequence). The CDR3: CATSGERTGAGQPQHF. CDR3 in DNA: TGTGCCACCAGCGGAGAACGGACAGGGGCCGGGCAGCCCCAGCATTTT.

The V and J genes are TRBV7-2 and TRBJ2-7; 11 positions agree with TRBD2. Germline loops: CDR1 SGHTA, CDR2 FQGNSA. The junction had 5 bases not matched to a gene; V was cut back by 5 bases and J by 2 bases. The CDR3 sequence is 15 residues long. The chain's CDR3 is CASSLSSGGAYEQYF. Here the CDR3 DNA reads TGTGCCAGCAGCCTGAGTAGCGGGGGGGCCTACGAGCAGTACTTC.

The genes are TRBV19 and TRBJ1-2; D unclear. The CDR3 is 13 residues long. Trimming took 11 bases from V and 4 from J, leaving 17 bases between them. The germline gives CDR1 LNHDA, CDR2 SQIVND (reference sequence). The CDR3 DNA reads as TGTGCCCCCCAGCGGCCCCCCACCTATGGCTACACCTTC. Its translation: CAPQRPPTYGYTF. Using reference TRBV19 and TRBJ1-2 for the parts outside the CDR3, the full variable domain is DGGITQSPKYLFRKEGQNVTLSCEQNLNHDAMYWYRQDPGQGLRLIYYSQIVNDFQKGDIAEGYSVSREKKESFPLTVTSAQKNPTAFYLCAPQRPPTYGYTFGSGTRLTVV.